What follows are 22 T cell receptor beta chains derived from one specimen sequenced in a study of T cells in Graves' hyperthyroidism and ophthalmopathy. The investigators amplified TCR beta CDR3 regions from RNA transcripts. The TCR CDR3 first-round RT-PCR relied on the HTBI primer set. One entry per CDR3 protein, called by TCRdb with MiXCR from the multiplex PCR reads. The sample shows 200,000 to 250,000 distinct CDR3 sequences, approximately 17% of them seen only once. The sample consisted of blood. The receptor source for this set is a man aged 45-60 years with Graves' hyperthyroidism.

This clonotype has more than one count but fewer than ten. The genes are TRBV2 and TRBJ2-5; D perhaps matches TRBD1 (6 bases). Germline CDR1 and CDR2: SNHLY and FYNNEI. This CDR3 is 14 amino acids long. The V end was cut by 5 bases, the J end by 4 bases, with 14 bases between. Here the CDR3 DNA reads TGTGCCAGCAGTCCACGGACAGTTGGAGAGACCCAGTACTTC. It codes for CASSPRTVGETQYF.

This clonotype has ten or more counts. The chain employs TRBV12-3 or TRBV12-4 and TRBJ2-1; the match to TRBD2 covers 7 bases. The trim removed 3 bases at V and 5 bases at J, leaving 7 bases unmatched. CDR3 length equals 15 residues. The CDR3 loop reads CASSFWTRFDNEQFF. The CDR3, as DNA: TGTGCCAGCAGTTTTTGGACTAGATTCGACAATGAGCAGTTCTTC.

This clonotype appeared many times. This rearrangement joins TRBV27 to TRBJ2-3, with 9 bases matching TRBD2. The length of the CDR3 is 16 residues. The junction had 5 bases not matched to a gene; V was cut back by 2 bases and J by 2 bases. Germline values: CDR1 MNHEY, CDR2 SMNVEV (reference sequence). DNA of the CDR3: TGTGCCAGCAGTTTAGAGGTAGCGGGAGCCACAGATACGCAGTATTTT. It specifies CASSLEVAGATDTQYF.

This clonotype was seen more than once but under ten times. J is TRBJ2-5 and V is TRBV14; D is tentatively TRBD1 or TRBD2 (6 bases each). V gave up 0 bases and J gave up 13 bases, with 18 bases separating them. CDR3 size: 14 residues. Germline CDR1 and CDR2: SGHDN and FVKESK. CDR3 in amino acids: CASSQDRRGRIRYF. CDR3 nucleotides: TGTGCCAGCAGCCAAGATCGCCGGGGGCGGATTAGGTACTTC. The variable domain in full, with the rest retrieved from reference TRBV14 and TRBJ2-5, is EAGVTQFPSHSVIEKGQTVTLRCDPISGHDNLYWYRRVMGKEIKFLLHFVKESKQDESGMPNNRFLAERTGGTYSTLKVQPAELEDSGVYFCASSQDRRGRIRYFGPGTRLLVL.

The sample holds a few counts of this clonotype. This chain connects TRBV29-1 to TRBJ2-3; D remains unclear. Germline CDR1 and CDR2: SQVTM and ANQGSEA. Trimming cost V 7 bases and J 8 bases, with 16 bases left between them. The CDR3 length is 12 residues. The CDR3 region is CSGAIQGGTQYF. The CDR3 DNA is TGCAGCGGAGCCATCCAAGGCGGTACGCAGTATTTT.

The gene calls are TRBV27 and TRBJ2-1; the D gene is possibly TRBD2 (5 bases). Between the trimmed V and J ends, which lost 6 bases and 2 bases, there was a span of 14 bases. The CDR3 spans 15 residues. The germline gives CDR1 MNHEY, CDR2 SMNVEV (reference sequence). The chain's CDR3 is CASSHEGLAYNEQFF. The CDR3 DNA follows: TGTGCCAGCAGCCACGAGGGTTTAGCCTACAATGAGCAGTTCTTC.

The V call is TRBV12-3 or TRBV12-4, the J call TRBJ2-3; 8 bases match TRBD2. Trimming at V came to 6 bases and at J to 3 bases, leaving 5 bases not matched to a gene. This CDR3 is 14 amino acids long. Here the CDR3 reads CASRAGVGTDTQYF. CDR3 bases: TGTGCCAGCAGAGCGGGAGTGGGTACAGATACGCAGTATTTT.

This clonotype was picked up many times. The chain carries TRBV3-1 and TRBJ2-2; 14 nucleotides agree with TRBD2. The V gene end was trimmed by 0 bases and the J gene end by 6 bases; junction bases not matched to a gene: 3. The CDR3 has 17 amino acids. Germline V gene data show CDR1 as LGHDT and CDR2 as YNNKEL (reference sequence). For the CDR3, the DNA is TGTGCCAGCAGCCAAGACGGGACTAGCGGGAGTTCCGGGGAGCTGTTTTTT. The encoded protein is CASSQDGTSGSSGELFF.

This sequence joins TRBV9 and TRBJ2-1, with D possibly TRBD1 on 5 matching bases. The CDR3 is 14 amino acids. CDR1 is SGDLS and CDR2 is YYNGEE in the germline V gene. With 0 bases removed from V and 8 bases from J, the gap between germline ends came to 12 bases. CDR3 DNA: TGTGCCAGCAGCGTAGGGATTGGGGCTTATGAGCAGTTCTTC. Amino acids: CASSVGIGAYEQFF.

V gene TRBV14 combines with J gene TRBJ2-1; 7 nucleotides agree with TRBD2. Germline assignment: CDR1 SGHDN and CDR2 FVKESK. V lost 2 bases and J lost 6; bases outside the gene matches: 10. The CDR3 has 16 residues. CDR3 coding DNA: TGTGCCAGCAGCCAACCAAAATCACTAGCGCTCAATGAGCAGTTCTTC. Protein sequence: CASSQPKSLALNEQFF.

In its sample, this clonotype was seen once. In nucleotides, the CDR3 is TGTGCCAGTAGTATAAGCGGGAGGGCCTGGGATGAGCAGTACTTC. It codes for CASSISGRAWDEQYF. The chain carries TRBV19 and TRBJ2-7; 10 bases line up with TRBD2. Germline CDR1 is LNHDA and CDR2 is SQIVND (reference sequence). This CDR3 has 15 residues. Losses at the gene ends were 2 bases for V and 7 bases for J; bases not matched to a gene: 8.

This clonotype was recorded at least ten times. The CDR3 region is CASKRETPEAFF. CDR3 DNA: TGTGCCAGCAAAAGGGAAACTCCTGAAGCTTTCTTT. The genes are TRBV2 and TRBJ1-1; D gene ambiguous. Germline V gene data show CDR1 as SNHLY and CDR2 as FYNNEI. V was shortened by 7 bases and J by 6 bases, with 12 bases between the two germline ends. There are 12 residues in the CDR3.

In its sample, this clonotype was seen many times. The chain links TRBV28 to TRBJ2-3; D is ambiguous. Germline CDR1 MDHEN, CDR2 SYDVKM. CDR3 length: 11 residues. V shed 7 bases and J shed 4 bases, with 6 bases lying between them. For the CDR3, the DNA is TGTGCCAGCATTGATGCAGATACGCAGTATTTT. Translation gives CASIDADTQYF.

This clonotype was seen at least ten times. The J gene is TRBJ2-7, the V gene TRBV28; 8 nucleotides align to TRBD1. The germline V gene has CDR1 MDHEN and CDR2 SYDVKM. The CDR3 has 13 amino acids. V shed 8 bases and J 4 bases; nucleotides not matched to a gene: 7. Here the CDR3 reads CASRGQGGYEQYF. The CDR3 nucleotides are TGTGCCAGCCGAGGACAGGGCGGATACGAGCAGTACTTC.

CDR3 sequence: CAWSWGQNTEAFF. The CDR3 bases are TGTGCCTGGAGCTGGGGACAGAACACTGAAGCTTTCTTT. The genes are TRBV30 and TRBJ1-1; D might be TRBD1 (6 bases). Trimming cost V 3 bases and J 1 base, with 9 bases left between them. The CDR3 has 13 residues. The germline gives CDR1 GTSNPN, CDR2 SVGIG (reference sequence).

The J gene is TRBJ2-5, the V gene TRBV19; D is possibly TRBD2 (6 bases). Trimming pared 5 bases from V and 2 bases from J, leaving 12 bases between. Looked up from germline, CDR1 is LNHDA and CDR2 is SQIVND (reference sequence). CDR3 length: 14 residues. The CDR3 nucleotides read TGTGCCAGTAGTTCCCCCGGGGGACAAGAGACCCAGTACTTC. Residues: CASSSPGGQETQYF.

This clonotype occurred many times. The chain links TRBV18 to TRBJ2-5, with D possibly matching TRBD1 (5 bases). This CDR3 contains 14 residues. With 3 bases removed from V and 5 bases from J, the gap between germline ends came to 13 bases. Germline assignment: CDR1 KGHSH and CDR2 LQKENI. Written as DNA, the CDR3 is TGTGCCAGCTCACCCCAGGGTCGGCGCGAGACCCAGTACTTC. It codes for CASSPQGRRETQYF.

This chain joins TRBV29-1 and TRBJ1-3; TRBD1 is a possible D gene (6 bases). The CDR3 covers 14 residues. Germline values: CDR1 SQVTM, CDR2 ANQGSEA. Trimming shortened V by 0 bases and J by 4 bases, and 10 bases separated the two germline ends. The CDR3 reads CSVEDLDRGNTIYF. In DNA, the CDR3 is TGCAGCGTTGAAGATCTGGACAGAGGAAACACCATATATTTT. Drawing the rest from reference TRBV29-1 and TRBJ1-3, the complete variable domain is SAVISQKPSRDICQRGTSLTIQCQVDSQVTMMFWYRQQPGQSLTLIATANQGSEATYESGFVIDKFPISRPNLTFSTLTVSNMSPEDSSIYLCSVEDLDRGNTIYFGEGSWLTVV.

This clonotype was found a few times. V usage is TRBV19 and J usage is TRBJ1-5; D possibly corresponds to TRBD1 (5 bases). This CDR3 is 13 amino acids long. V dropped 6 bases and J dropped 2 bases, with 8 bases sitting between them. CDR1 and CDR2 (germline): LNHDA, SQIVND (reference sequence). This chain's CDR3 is CASRGLGNQPQHF. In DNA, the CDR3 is TGTGCCAGTAGGGGGCTCGGCAATCAGCCCCAGCATTTT.

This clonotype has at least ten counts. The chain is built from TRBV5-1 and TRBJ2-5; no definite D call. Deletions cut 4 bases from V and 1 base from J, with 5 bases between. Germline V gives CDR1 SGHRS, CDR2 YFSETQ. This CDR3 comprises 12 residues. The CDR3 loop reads CASSLTQETQYF. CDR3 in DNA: TGCGCCAGCAGCCTGACCCAAGAGACCCAGTACTTC.

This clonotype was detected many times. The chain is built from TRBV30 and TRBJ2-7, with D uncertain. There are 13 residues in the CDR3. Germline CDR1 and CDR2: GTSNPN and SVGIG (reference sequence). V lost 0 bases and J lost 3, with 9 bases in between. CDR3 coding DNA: TGTGCCTGGAGTGTCAGCGCAGACTACGAGCAGTACTTC. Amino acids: CAWSVSADYEQYF.

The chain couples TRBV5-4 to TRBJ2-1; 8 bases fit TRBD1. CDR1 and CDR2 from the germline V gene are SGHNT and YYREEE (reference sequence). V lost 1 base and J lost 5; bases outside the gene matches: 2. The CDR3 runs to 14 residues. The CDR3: CASSLQGAHNEQFF. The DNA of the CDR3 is TGTGCCAGCAGCTTGCAGGGGGCACACAATGAGCAGTTCTTC.